These 11 T cell receptor beta chains were all obtained from the same sample, sequenced in a study of T cells expressing NK-cell markers. Each CDR3 protein gets one entry in TCRdb, which reprocessed the 5' RACE reads and gives no DNA. The table lists roughly 150,000 distinct CDR3 sequences. The sequencing input was blood T cells: a sorted CD56 or NKG2C T cell subset, CD4+ or CD8+ T cells, or bulk PBMC T cells (not recorded which). The receptors here all came from a man between 18 and 69 years old in good health.

The rearrangement joins TRBV11-1 to TRBJ2-3; the D call of TRBD2 rests on TCRdb alone, since no DNA is present to check it. Germline lookup yields CDR1 SGHAT and CDR2 FQDESV (reference sequence). The CDR3 loop spans 16 amino acids. This CDR3 reads CASSFGGLVSTDTQYF.

This rearrangement joins TRBV19 to TRBJ1-5. Germline V gene lookup returns CDR1 LNHDA and CDR2 SQIVND (reference sequence). The CDR3 has 13 residues. The CDR3: CASTEYFNQPQHF.

This chain connects TRBV3-1 to TRBJ2-3; TCRdb indicates TRBD2, and absent DNA this call remains unverified. Per the germline V gene, CDR1 is LGHDT and CDR2 is YNNKEL (reference sequence). The CDR3 spans 18 residues. This CDR3 is CASSARLAGGPRADTQYF.

This sequence joins TRBV6-5 and TRBJ2-7; TCRdb gives TRBD1 as the D gene, but with no DNA this cannot be confirmed. CDR3 length: 18 residues. Germline-derived CDR1 and CDR2 are MNHEY and SVGAGI. The CDR3 sequence is CASSPAGQGAFFSYEQYF.

The genes are TRBV2 and TRBJ2-1; absent DNA, TCRdb's TRBD1 call cannot be checked. This CDR3 is 13 amino acids long. Germline loops: CDR1 SNHLY, CDR2 FYNNEI. CDR3 residues: CASSDGSGYEQFF.

The gene calls are TRBV3-1 and TRBJ1-5; TCRdb's D gene call, TRBD1, goes unchecked for lack of DNA. Germline CDR1 LGHDT, CDR2 YNNKEL (reference sequence). This CDR3 is built from 15 residues. The CDR3: CASSQEPQGSQPQHF.

The J gene is TRBJ2-5, the V gene TRBV10-2. CDR1 is WSHSY and CDR2 is SAAADI in the germline V gene. This CDR3 has 13 amino acids. CDR3 region: CASSEGFEETQYF.

V and J are TRBV5-1 and TRBJ2-7. CDR1 and CDR2 (germline): SGHRS, YFSETQ. This CDR3 has 15 amino acids. CDR3 protein: CASSLVAKNRYEQYF.

V gene TRBV12-5 combines with J gene TRBJ2-2; no DNA is available, so the TRBD2 call from TCRdb remains unchecked. This CDR3 region has 17 residues. Per the germline V gene, CDR1 is LGHNT and CDR2 is FRNRAP. Here the CDR3 reads CASGPLLAGIGTGELFF.

The rearrangement uses TRBV12-3 or TRBV12-4 and TRBJ1-2; without DNA, the TCRdb call of TRBD1 cannot be checked. The CDR3 loop spans 15 amino acids. The CDR3 loop reads CASSQFRDTYYGYTF.

This chain connects TRBV13 to TRBJ2-1. The CDR3 consists of 17 residues. The germline CDR1 and CDR2 sequences are PRHDT and FYEKMQ (reference sequence). Here the CDR3 reads CASSLGRVAGSYNEQFF.